This TCR beta chain came from a study of cytomegalovirus exposure and HLA in healthy donors. Notes on the study in general: Subsequent analysis showed first-cohort TCR clusters tending to co-occur in more than 95 validation repertoires. TCR beta chains numbering some 160 were designated cytomegalovirus-associated. Per published reports, the classifier diagnosed cytomegalovirus status with high specificity and sensitivity. Among TCR sequences, most were rare, though some public TCRs appeared in many donors.

This CDR3 is 14 amino acids long. V lost 7 bases to trimming and J lost 2 bases, with 14 bases between them. Germline V lookup: CDR1 LNHDA, CDR2 SQIVND (reference sequence). This clone was found once. The antigen is unknown. Sequenced by immunoSEQ multiplex PCR; TCRdb stores in-frame clones only, minus some. The sample gives about 150,000 clones, approximately 94% of which show up once; around 1.9% is in the top ten. Input material: PBMCs. The receptor was isolated from a man younger than 35 in good health and CMV-seropositive. J is TRBJ1-1 and V is TRBV19, with D maybe TRBD1 (5 bases). The CDR3: CASISIGGNTEAFF. CDR3 nucleotides: TGTGCCAGTATCTCTATCGGGGGTAACACTGAAGCTTTCTTT.